Reported below is one T cell receptor (beta chain). This specimen belongs to a study of control samples from healthy donors and cancer patients. Trimming cost V 1 base and J 9 bases, with 7 bases left between them. The CDR3 contains 13 residues. Germline V gene data show CDR1 as MNHNS and CDR2 as SASEGT. Repertoires were generated with immunoSEQ multiplex PCR, while TCRdb's copy carries only in-frame clones and drops some. The sample shows about 170,000 clones, about 90% of them seen only once. Material for sequencing was blood. The sequence came from a woman aged 30 to 39 in good health. V and J are TRBV6-1 and TRBJ1-6; D remains ambiguous. CDR3 protein: CASSEGAGSPLHF. DNA for the CDR3: TGTGCCAGCAGTGAAGGGGCCGGTTCACCCCTCCACTTT.